This TCR beta chain was recovered during a study of CD4 T cells in relation to SARS-CoV-2 and coronaviruses. Study-level background: TCR beta CDR3s were sequenced after approximately ten-day antigen culture of PBMCs. Negative control cultures got HIV-1 Nef peptides or no peptide.

Profiled with immunoSEQ multiplex PCR; TCRdb holds only in-frame clones, not every one. The repertoire holds some 30,000 clones, about 80% seen once, with roughly 15% in the top ten. General study findings and limits: Pre-pandemic and post-infection samples never came from the same donor. In roughly two thirds of donors, memory CD4+ clonotypes crossrecognized SARS-CoV-2 and at least one common cold coronavirus spike.

In regard to this clone: Its cognate antigen is unknown.

Trimming took 0 bases from V and 0 from J; bases not matched to a gene: 10. The V gene's germline CDR1 is SGHDT and CDR2 YYEEEE. The CDR3 extends over 19 amino acids. The unexposed donors gave CD4+ T cells in about 2010-2018, prior to COVID-19. CD4+ T cells were isolated from the cells after more than 8 days of culture. The J gene is TRBJ2-2, the V gene TRBV5-6, with 8 bases identical to TRBD1. Input material: CD4+ T cells from PBMCs, cultured in vitro. The TCR originated in a human donor in good health. The CDR3 nucleotides read TGTGCCAGCAGCTTGGGCAGGGACAGGATACGCGCGAACACCGGGGAGCTGTTTTTT. Translating gives CASSLGRDRIRANTGELFF.